What follows describes a single T cell receptor (beta chain). The antigen remains unidentified. The method was immunoSEQ multiplex PCR; TCRdb's version includes in-frame clones alone and lacks a portion of them. The sample holds fewer than 40,000 clones; approximately 86% are singletons and the top ten take about 17%. This sample was included in a study of T cells in localized non-small cell lung cancer. Findings of the study overall: In uninvolved adjacent lung, T cell clonality reached its highest value, exceeding tumor. The study detected a median around 57 of the top 100 tumor clones in adjacent lung.

The CDR3 extends over 14 amino acids. Between the trimmed V and J ends, which lost 3 bases and 2 bases, there was a span of 8 bases. Germline assignment: CDR1 ENHRY and CDR2 SYGVKD. Sequencing was performed on peripheral blood mononuclear cells, taken before any cancer treatment. The rearrangement links TRBV10-3 to TRBJ2-1, with D hard to call. This TCR derives from a man aged 40 to 70 with stage III lung adenocarcinoma. CDR3 bases: TGTGCCATCAGTGAATCAGTGACCTACAATGAGCAGTTCTTC. It specifies CAISESVTYNEQFF.